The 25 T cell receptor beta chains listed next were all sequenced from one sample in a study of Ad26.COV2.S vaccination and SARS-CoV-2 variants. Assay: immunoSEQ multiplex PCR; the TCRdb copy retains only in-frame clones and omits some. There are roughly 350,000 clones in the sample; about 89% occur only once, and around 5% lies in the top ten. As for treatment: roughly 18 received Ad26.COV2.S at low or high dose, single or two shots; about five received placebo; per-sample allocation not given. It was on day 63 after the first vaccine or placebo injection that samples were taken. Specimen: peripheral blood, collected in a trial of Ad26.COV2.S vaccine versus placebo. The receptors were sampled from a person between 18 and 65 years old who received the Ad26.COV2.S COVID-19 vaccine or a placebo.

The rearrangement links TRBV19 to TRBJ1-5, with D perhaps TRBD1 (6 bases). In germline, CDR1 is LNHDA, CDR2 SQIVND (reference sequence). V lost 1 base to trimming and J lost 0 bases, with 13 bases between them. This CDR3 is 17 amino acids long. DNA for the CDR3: TGTGCCAGTAGTATAGGAAGGACAGCTTATAGCAATCAGCCCCAGCATTTT. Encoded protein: CASSIGRTAYSNQPQHF.

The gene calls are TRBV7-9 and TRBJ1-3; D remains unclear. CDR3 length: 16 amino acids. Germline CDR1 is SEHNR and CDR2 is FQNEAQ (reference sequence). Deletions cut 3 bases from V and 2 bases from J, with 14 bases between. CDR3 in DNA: TGTGCCAGCAGCTTCTGGCCCGAAGGTACTGGAAACACCATATATTTT. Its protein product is CASSFWPEGTGNTIYF.

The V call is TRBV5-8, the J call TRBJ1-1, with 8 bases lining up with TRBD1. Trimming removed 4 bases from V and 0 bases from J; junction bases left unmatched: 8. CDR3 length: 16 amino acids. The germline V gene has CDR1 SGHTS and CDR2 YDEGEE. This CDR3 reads CASSRGQVIMNTEAFF. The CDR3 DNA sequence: TGTGCCAGCAGCCGGGGACAGGTGATCATGAACACTGAAGCTTTCTTT.

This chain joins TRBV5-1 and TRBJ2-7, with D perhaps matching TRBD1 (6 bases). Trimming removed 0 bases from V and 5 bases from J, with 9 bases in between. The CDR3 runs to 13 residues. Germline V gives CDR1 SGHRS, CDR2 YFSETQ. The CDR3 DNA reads TGCGCCAGCAGCTTGGGGGGGCCCCACGAGCAGTACTTC. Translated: CASSLGGPHEQYF.

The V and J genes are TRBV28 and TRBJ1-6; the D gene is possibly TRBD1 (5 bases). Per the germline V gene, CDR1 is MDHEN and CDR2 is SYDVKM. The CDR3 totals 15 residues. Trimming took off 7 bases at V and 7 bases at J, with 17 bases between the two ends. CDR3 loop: CASTQWGGENSPLHF. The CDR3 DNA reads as TGTGCCAGCACCCAATGGGGGGGGGAAAATTCACCCCTCCACTTT.

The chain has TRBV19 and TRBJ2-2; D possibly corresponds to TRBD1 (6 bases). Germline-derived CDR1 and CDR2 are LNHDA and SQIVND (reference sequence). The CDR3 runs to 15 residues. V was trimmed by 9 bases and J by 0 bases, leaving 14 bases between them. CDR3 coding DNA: TGTGCCAGCAAATCACAGGGAGCGAACACCGGGGAGCTGTTTTTT. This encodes CASKSQGANTGELFF.

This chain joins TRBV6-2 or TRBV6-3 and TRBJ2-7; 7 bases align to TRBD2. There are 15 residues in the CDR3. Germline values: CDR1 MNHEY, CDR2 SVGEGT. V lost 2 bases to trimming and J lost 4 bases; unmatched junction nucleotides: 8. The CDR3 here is CASSYVGAGTYEQYF. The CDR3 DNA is TGTGCCAGCAGTTACGTGGGAGCGGGGACTTACGAGCAGTACTTC.

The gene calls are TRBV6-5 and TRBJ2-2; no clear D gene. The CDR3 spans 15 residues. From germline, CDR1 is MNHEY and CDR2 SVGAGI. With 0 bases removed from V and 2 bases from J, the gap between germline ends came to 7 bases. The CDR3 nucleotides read TGTGCCAGCAGTTACTCGAATCTTAACACCGGGGAGCTGTTTTTT. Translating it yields CASSYSNLNTGELFF.

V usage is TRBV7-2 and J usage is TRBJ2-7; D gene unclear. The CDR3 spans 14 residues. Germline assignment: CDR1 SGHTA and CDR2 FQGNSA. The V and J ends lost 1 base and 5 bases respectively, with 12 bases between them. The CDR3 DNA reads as TGTGCCAGCAGCTTAGGGTACATATCCGACGAGCAGTACTTC. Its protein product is CASSLGYISDEQYF.

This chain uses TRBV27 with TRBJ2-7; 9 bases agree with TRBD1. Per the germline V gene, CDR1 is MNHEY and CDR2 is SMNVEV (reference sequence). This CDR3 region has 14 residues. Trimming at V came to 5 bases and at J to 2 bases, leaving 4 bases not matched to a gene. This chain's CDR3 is CASSPGTGPYEQYF. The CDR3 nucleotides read TGTGCCAGCAGTCCGGGGACAGGGCCCTACGAGCAGTACTTC.

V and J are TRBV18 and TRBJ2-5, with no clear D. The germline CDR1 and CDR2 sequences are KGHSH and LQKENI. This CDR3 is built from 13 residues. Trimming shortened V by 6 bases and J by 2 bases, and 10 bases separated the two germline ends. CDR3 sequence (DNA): TGTGCCAGCTCTCGTCCCAATCAAGAGACCCAGTACTTC. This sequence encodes CASSRPNQETQYF. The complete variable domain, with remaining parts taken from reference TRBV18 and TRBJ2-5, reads NAGVMQNPRHLVRRRGQEARLRCSPMKGHSHVYWYRQLPEEGLKFMVYLQKENIIDESGMPKERFSAEFPKEGPSILRIQQVVRGDSAAYFCASSRPNQETQYFGPGTRLLVL.

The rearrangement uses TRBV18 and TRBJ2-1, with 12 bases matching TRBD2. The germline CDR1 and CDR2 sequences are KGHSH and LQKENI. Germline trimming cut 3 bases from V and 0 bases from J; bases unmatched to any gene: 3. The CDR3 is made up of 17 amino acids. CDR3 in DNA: TGTGCCAGCTCACCTCCGGGACTAGCGGGCTCCTACAATGAGCAGTTCTTC. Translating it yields CASSPPGLAGSYNEQFF.

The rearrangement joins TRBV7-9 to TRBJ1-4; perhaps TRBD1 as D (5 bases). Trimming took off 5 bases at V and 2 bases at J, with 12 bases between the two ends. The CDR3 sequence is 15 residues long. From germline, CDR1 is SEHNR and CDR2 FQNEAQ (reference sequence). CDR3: CASSNTGTTNEKLFF. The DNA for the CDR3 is TGTGCCAGCAGCAATACAGGAACTACTAATGAAAAACTGTTTTTT. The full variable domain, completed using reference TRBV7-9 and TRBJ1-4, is DTGVSQNPRHKITKRGQNVTFRCDPISEHNRLYWYRQTLGQGPEFLTYFQNEAQLEKSRLLSDRFSAERPKGSFSTLEIQRTEQGDSAMYLCASSNTGTTNEKLFFGSGTQLSVL.

CDR3 sequence (DNA): TGTGCCAGCAGCGTAGAGACAGGGGGACGTGAGCAGTTCTTC. This codes for CASSVETGGREQFF. The rearrangement links TRBV9 to TRBJ2-1; 9 bases are a match to TRBD1. CDR1 and CDR2 from the germline V gene are SGDLS and YYNGEE. V was clipped by 0 bases and J by 9 bases; unmatched bases: 4. The CDR3 has 14 residues.

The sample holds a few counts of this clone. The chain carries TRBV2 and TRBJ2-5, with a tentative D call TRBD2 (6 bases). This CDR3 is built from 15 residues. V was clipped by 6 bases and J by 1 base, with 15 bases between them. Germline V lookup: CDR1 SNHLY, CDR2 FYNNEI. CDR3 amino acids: CASSPTRVVQETQYF. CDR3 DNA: TGTGCCAGCAGCCCGACTAGAGTCGTCCAAGAGACCCAGTACTTC.

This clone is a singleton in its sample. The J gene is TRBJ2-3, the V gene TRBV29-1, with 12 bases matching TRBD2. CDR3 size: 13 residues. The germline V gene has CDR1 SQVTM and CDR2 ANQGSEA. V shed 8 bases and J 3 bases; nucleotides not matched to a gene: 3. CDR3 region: CSTTSGRTDTQYF. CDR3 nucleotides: TGCAGCACAACTAGCGGGAGGACAGATACGCAGTATTTT.

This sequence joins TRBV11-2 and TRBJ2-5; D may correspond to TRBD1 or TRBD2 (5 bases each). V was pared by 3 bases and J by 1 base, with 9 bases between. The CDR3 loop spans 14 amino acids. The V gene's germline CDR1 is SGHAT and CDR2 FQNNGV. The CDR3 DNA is TGTGCCAGCAGCTTTAGAGGGACCCAAGAGACCCAGTACTTC. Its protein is CASSFRGTQETQYF.

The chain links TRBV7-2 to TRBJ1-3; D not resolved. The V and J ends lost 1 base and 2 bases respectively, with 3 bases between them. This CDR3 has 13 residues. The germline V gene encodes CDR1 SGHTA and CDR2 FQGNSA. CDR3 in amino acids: CASSLVTGNTIYF. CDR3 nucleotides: TGTGCCAGCAGCTTAGTTACTGGAAACACCATATATTTT.

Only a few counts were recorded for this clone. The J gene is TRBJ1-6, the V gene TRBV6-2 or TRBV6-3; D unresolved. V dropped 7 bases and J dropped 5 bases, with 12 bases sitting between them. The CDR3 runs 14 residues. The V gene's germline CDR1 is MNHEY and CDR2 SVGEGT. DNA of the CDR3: TGTGCCAGCAACCCGAACAGAGATAATTCACCCCTCCACTTT. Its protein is CASNPNRDNSPLHF.

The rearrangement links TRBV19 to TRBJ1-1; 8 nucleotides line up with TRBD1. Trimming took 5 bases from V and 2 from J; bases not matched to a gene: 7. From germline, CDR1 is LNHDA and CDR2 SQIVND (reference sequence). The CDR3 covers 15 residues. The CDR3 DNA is TGTGCCAGTAGTCTTTTTGACAGGGGTAACACTGAAGCTTTCTTT. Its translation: CASSLFDRGNTEAFF.

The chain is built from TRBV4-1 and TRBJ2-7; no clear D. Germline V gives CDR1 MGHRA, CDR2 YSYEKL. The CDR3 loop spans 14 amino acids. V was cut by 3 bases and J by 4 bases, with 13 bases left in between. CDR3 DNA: TGCGCCAGCAGCCAGGACCTGGACCATTACGAGCAGTACTTC. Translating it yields CASSQDLDHYEQYF.

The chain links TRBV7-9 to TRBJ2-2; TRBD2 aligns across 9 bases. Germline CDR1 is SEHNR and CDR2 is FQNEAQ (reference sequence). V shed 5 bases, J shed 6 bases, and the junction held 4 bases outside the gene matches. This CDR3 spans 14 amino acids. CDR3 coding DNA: TGTGCCAGCAGCCGCGGGGGGGCCCCCGGGGAGCTGTTTTTT. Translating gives CASSRGGAPGELFF.

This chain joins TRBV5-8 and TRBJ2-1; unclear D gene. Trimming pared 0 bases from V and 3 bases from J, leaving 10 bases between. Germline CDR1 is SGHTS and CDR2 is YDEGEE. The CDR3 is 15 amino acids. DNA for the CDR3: TGTGCCAGCAGCTTGGAAAGAGAAGGCTACAATGAGCAGTTCTTC. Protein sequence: CASSLEREGYNEQFF.

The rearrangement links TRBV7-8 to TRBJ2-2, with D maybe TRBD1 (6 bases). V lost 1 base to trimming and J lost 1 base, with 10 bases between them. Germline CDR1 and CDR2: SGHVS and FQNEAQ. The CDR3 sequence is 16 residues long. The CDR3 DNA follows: TGTGCCAGCAGCTTAGATCAACAGGGGAACACCGGGGAGCTGTTTTTT. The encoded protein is CASSLDQQGNTGELFF.

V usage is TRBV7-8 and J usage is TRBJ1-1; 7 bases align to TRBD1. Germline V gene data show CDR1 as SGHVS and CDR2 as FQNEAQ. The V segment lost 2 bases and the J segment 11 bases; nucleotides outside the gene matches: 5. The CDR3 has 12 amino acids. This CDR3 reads CASSLTTQGAFF. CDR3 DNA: TGTGCCAGCAGCTTAACGACACAGGGGGCTTTCTTT.